Sequencing of this TCR beta chain was carried out in a study of T-cell memory formation after mild COVID-19. TCRdb used MiXCR to reprocess the 5' RACE reads, holding one entry per CDR3 protein. The sample lists around 300,000 distinct CDR3 sequences, roughly 15% occurring once. V was pared by 6 bases and J by 0 bases, with 11 bases between. This CDR3 is 14 amino acids long. CDR1 and CDR2 (germline): MNHEY, SVGEGT. The sample comprised PBMCs or a T cell subset sorted from them (not recorded which). This TCR came from a man aged 18 to 29 who had mild COVID-19 (a few samples of this study predate the infection). Cell type and time point are not known. The chain combines TRBV6-2 or TRBV6-3 with TRBJ1-2; perhaps TRBD1 as D (6 bases). CDR3 amino acids: CASRWTASNYGYTF. CDR3 coding DNA: TGTGCCAGCAGATGGACAGCCTCTAACTATGGCTACACCTTC.